This T cell receptor (beta chain) was captured by sequencing in a study of blood T cell repertoires in COVID-19. Turning to the study itself: COVID-19 samples, acute and convalescent, were from the United States, Italy and Spain. T cells, B-cell-depleted T cells, or PBMCs provided the cDNA or gDNA that served as material.

How the authors handled the data: Reference gene primer amplification gave nucleated cell count estimates. Using immunoSEQ multiplex PCR, the repertoire was profiled, and TCRdb retains in-frame clones only, with some absent. D and trimming come from the DNA, and the V and J calls and clone size come from that table. The profile shows hundreds of thousands of clones, about 88% of them singletons. This CDR3 is built from 18 residues. Trimming pared 3 bases from V and 2 bases from J, leaving 20 bases between. Germline CDR1 is KGHSH and CDR2 is LQKENI. Enrollment of patients from Seattle took place during active infection, with longitudinal follow-up.

The chain recombines TRBV18 with TRBJ2-4, with a weak D call TRBD1 (5 bases). This TCR derives from a woman aged 50 to 65 with COVID-19, enrolled during active disease. Material for sequencing was peripheral blood. CDR3 nucleotide sequence: TGTGCCAGCTCACCCCCGATTGGCCAGGGCCGATCCAAAAACATTCAGTACTTC. Protein sequence: CASSPPIGQGRSKNIQYF. The full variable domain, its missing parts supplied by reference TRBV18 and TRBJ2-4, is NAGVMQNPRHLVRRRGQEARLRCSPMKGHSHVYWYRQLPEEGLKFMVYLQKENIIDESGMPKERFSAEFPKEGPSILRIQQVVRGDSAAYFCASSPPIGQGRSKNIQYFGAGTRLSVL.